These 31 T cell receptor beta chains came from one sample sequenced in a study of blood T cell repertoires in COVID-19. The protocol was immunoSEQ multiplex PCR, while the TCRdb copy is restricted to in-frame clones and leaves out a portion. Of approximately 70,000 clones listed, more than 75% were seen once; the top ten hold 5% to 6.5%. What was sequenced was peripheral blood. These receptors came from a woman aged 60-75 years with acute or convalescent COVID-19.

The rearrangement joins TRBV12-3 or TRBV12-4 to TRBJ1-1; D uncertain. This CDR3 is built from 11 residues. V lost 7 bases and J lost 2, with 5 bases in between. The CDR3 DNA sequence: TGTGCCAGCACCTTTAACACTGAAGCTTTCTTT. It specifies CASTFNTEAFF.

The V call is TRBV4-3, the J call TRBJ1-1; no clear D gene. V lost 1 base to trimming and J lost 7 bases, with 10 bases between them. This CDR3 is 13 amino acids long. Germline-derived CDR1 and CDR2 are LGHNA and YSLEER. The CDR3 bases are TGCGCCAGCAGCCAAGTCCGGGGTAGTGAAGCTTTCTTT. This codes for CASSQVRGSEAFF.

The sample holds one count of this clone. CDR3 nucleotides: TGCAGCGTTGGGCTAGCGGGGGCGGGCGAGCAGTACTTC. Its translation is CSVGLAGAGEQYF. This chain links TRBV29-1 with TRBJ2-7, with 10 bases matching TRBD2. The CDR3 has 13 amino acids. Losses at the gene ends were 4 bases for V and 6 bases for J; bases not matched to a gene: 6. Germline V lookup: CDR1 SQVTM, CDR2 ANQGSEA.

The chain is built from TRBV2 and TRBJ2-5, with D uncertain. V was pared by 5 bases and J by 4 bases, with 11 bases between. Germline V gene data show CDR1 as SNHLY and CDR2 as FYNNEI. The CDR3 is 13 residues long. The CDR3 loop is CASSPRVVETQYF. For the CDR3, the DNA is TGTGCCAGCAGTCCCCGCGTCGTAGAGACCCAGTACTTC.

In its sample, this clone was seen a few times. The CDR3 region is CASKDGTSGYEQYF. The DNA for the CDR3 is TGTGCCAGCAAGGATGGGACTAGCGGCTACGAGCAGTACTTC. The V gene is TRBV2, the J gene TRBJ2-7, with TRBD2 matching over 11 bases. Germline V CDR1 and CDR2: SNHLY, FYNNEI. The CDR3 totals 14 residues. V gave up 7 bases and J gave up 3 bases; unmatched junction bases: 5.

This chain links TRBV6-4 with TRBJ1-5; 9 nucleotides match TRBD1. Looked up from germline, CDR1 is MRHNA and CDR2 is SNTAGT. There are 13 residues in the CDR3. V was clipped by 8 bases and J by 4 bases; unmatched bases: 3. CDR3 protein: CASGTGPNQPQHF. In nucleotides, the CDR3 is TGTGCCAGCGGGACAGGGCCTAATCAGCCCCAGCATTTT.

V usage is TRBV2 and J usage is TRBJ1-1, with D tentatively TRBD1 (5 bases). V was shortened by 6 bases and J by 0 bases, with 11 bases between the two germline ends. The V gene's germline CDR1 is SNHLY and CDR2 FYNNEI. CDR3 length: 14 amino acids. The DNA of the CDR3 is TGTGCCAGCAGCCGGCGACAGCTGAACACTGAAGCTTTCTTT. Amino acids: CASSRRQLNTEAFF.

The chain joins TRBV6-2 or TRBV6-3 to TRBJ2-1, with a tentative D call TRBD1 (7 bases). The CDR3 is made up of 18 amino acids. The V gene's germline CDR1 is MNHEY and CDR2 SVGEGT. Trimming took 1 base from V and 4 from J, leaving 20 bases between them. The CDR3 DNA is TGTGCCAGCAGTTACTTGCAGGGGGACTCAAGTACTTACAATGAGCAGTTCTTC. Protein product: CASSYLQGDSSTYNEQFF.

This chain joins TRBV19 and TRBJ2-5; the match to TRBD1 covers 10 bases. The CDR3 consists of 18 residues. From germline, CDR1 is LNHDA and CDR2 SQIVND (reference sequence). V lost 0 bases and J lost 2; bases outside the gene matches: 9. The CDR3, as DNA: TGTGCCAGTAGTATAGATTCTGGGACAGGGGAGCTTCAAGAGACCCAGTACTTC. Its protein is CASSIDSGTGELQETQYF.

The V and J genes are TRBV5-1 and TRBJ2-3; 7 nucleotides align to TRBD2. Trimming took 4 bases from V and 3 from J; bases not matched to a gene: 8. CDR1 SGHRS and CDR2 YFSETQ come from the germline V gene. The length of the CDR3 is 15 residues. This chain's CDR3 is CASSPNGLETDTQYF. CDR3 nucleotides: TGCGCCAGCAGCCCGAACGGACTAGAGACAGATACGCAGTATTTT.

The rearrangement joins TRBV10-2 to TRBJ2-1, with TRBD2 matching over 9 bases. Trimming at V came to 5 bases and at J to 7 bases, leaving 12 bases not matched to a gene. Germline V gene data show CDR1 as WSHSY and CDR2 as SAAADI. This CDR3 contains 16 residues. CDR3 sequence: CASSHPRGGGVNEQFF. CDR3 coding DNA: TGCGCCAGCAGTCACCCGCGGGGGGGCGGGGTGAATGAGCAGTTCTTC.

The J gene is TRBJ1-2, the V gene TRBV6-5; no firm D call. The germline gives CDR1 MNHEY, CDR2 SVGAGI. The CDR3 length is 14 residues. V shed 2 bases and J shed 7 bases, with 14 bases lying between them. The CDR3 DNA is TGTGCCAGCAGTTACAGGGCCGCCGGGAGTGGCTACACCTTC. It codes for CASSYRAAGSGYTF.

The sample holds a few counts of this clone. V gene TRBV27 combines with J gene TRBJ2-1; D possibly corresponds to TRBD2 (6 bases). Germline V lookup: CDR1 MNHEY, CDR2 SMNVEV (reference sequence). The CDR3 spans 14 residues. V shed 5 bases and J shed 4 bases, with 12 bases lying between them. The CDR3 loop reads CASSAGGVYNEQFF. CDR3 DNA: TGTGCCAGCAGTGCCGGCGGGGTATACAATGAGCAGTTCTTC.

The V and J genes are TRBV19 and TRBJ2-3, with D hard to call. Germline CDR1 and CDR2: LNHDA and SQIVND (reference sequence). V lost 3 bases and J lost 2, with 9 bases in between. The CDR3 totals 14 residues. This CDR3 is CASSIDIFTDTQYF. CDR3 nucleotides: TGTGCCAGTAGTATTGACATTTTCACAGATACGCAGTATTTT.

The chain uses TRBV5-4 and TRBJ2-2, with TRBD1 identical over 10 bases. CDR3 length equals 16 residues. Losses at the gene ends were 4 bases for V and 3 bases for J; bases not matched to a gene: 6. Germline CDR1 SGHNT, CDR2 YYREEE (reference sequence). CDR3 coding DNA: TGTGCCAGCAGCAAGACAGGGGGCCGAGACACCGGGGAGCTGTTTTTT. Protein product: CASSKTGGRDTGELFF.

The rearrangement joins TRBV5-1 to TRBJ2-3; D not resolved. CDR1 is SGHRS, CDR2 YFSETQ, per germline. Trimming took off 5 bases at V and 6 bases at J, with 13 bases between the two ends. The CDR3 contains 13 residues. CDR3 protein: CASSSHSRDTQYF. In DNA, the CDR3 is TGCGCCAGCAGTTCTCACAGTCGCGATACGCAGTATTTT. Using reference TRBV5-1 and TRBJ2-3 for the parts outside the CDR3, the full variable domain is KAGVTQTPRYLIKTRGQQVTLSCSPISGHRSVSWYQQTPGQGLQFLFEYFSETQRNKGNFPGRFSGRQFSNSRSEMNVSTLELGDSALYLCASSSHSRDTQYFGPGTRLTVL.

The V and J genes are TRBV5-1 and TRBJ2-1; D not resolved. Germline CDR1 SGHRS, CDR2 YFSETQ. The CDR3 loop spans 15 amino acids. Trimming removed 0 bases from V and 8 bases from J, with 15 bases in between. Here the CDR3 DNA reads TGCGCCAGCAGCTTGGTAGTAGGCGGATCCGATGAGCAGTTCTTC. This sequence encodes CASSLVVGGSDEQFF.

This chain joins TRBV28 and TRBJ1-2; 11 bases align to TRBD1. Germline assignment: CDR1 MDHEN and CDR2 SYDVKM. J was trimmed by 8 bases and V by 4 bases; bases with no gene match: 6. The CDR3 contains 14 residues. The CDR3 sequence: CASSSGQGGRGYTF. In DNA form, the CDR3 reads TGTGCCAGCAGTTCGGGACAGGGGGGTAGGGGCTACACCTTC.

The genes are TRBV6-5 and TRBJ2-2, with 7 positions matching TRBD1. There are 15 residues in the CDR3. The germline CDR1 and CDR2 sequences are MNHEY and SVGAGI. V shed 6 bases, J shed 0 bases, and the junction held 4 bases outside the gene matches. The CDR3 region has the DNA TGTGCCAGCAGCTTAGACAGGGCGAACACCGGGGAGCTGTTTTTT. Encoded protein: CASSLDRANTGELFF.

This clone was seen just once. The J gene is TRBJ1-4, the V gene TRBV18; no definite D call. Trimming cost V 6 bases and J 3 bases, with 8 bases left between them. CDR1 and CDR2 from the germline V gene are KGHSH and LQKENI. The CDR3 is 13 residues long. The CDR3 reads CASSASPNEKLFF. Here the CDR3 DNA reads TGTGCCAGCTCGGCATCCCCTAATGAAAAACTGTTTTTT.

There are a few counts of this clone. The rearrangement links TRBV7-6 to TRBJ2-2, with 9 bases lining up with TRBD1. V gave up 5 bases and J gave up 2 bases; unmatched junction bases: 6. CDR1 is SGHVS and CDR2 is FNYEAQ in the germline V gene. The CDR3 runs 16 residues. CDR3 DNA: TGTGCCAGCAGCCTAGGACAGGGGAAAAACACCGGGGAGCTGTTTTTT. Its protein is CASSLGQGKNTGELFF.

The chain recombines TRBV4-1 with TRBJ2-7; no clear D gene. V was cut by 0 bases and J by 3 bases, with 15 bases left in between. The CDR3 runs 16 residues. In germline, CDR1 is MGHRA, CDR2 YSYEKL. The DNA of the CDR3 is TGCGCCAGCAGCCAAGATGACACAGTCGCAGTCTACGAGCAGTACTTC. Translated, it gives CASSQDDTVAVYEQYF.

The CDR3 is CASSSGLISFYNEQFF. The DNA for the CDR3 is TGTGCCAGCAGCTCCGGACTAATCTCCTTCTACAATGAGCAGTTCTTC. This chain links TRBV7-2 with TRBJ2-1; possible D gene TRBD2, 6 bases. Trimming removed 4 bases from V and 3 bases from J, with 16 bases in between. The CDR3 loop spans 16 amino acids. The germline V gene has CDR1 SGHTA and CDR2 FQGNSA. The full variable domain, completed using reference TRBV7-2 and TRBJ2-1, is GAGVSQSPSNKVTEKGKDVELRCDPISGHTALYWYRQSLGQGLEFLIYFQGNSAPDKSGLPSDRFSAERTGGSVSTLTIQRTQQEDSAVYLCASSSGLISFYNEQFFGPGTRLTVL.

This chain joins TRBV3-1 (or the pseudogene TRBV3-2) and TRBJ2-7; possibly TRBD2 for D (7 bases). Trimming removed 5 bases from V and 5 bases from J, with 16 bases in between. CDR3 size: 14 residues. Germline V gene lookup returns CDR1 LGHDT and CDR2 YNNKEL (reference sequence). CDR3 in amino acids: CASSGVRGGDEQYF. CDR3 bases: TGTGCCAGCAGCGGCGTGAGGGGGGGCGACGAGCAGTACTTC.

V is TRBV4-1 and J is TRBJ2-7; possible D gene TRBD1, 6 bases. Trimming pared 4 bases from V and 6 bases from J, leaving 10 bases between. The length of the CDR3 is 12 residues. The germline gives CDR1 MGHRA, CDR2 YSYEKL. CDR3 in DNA: TGCGCCAGCAGCCTACAGGGTGGCGAGCAGTACTTC. Residues: CASSLQGGEQYF.

The chain joins TRBV12-3 or TRBV12-4 to TRBJ2-3; D gene uncertain. There are 13 residues in the CDR3. The V end was cut by 6 bases, the J end by 0 bases, with 7 bases between. The CDR3 is CASRPTSTDTQYF. CDR3 nucleotides: TGTGCCAGCAGGCCGACTAGCACAGATACGCAGTATTTT.

This chain uses TRBV6-4 with TRBJ1-1; D ambiguous. The V end was cut by 4 bases, the J end by 4 bases, with 19 bases between. CDR1 is MRHNA and CDR2 is SNTAGT in the germline V gene. This CDR3 region has 16 residues. The CDR3 DNA follows: TGTGCCAGCAGTGTTATGAGGTCGGATGGCCGCACTGAAGCTTTCTTT. Its translation is CASSVMRSDGRTEAFF.

This chain links TRBV19 with TRBJ2-1; D is possibly TRBD1 (6 bases). Trimming shortened V by 4 bases and J by 2 bases, and 24 bases separated the two germline ends. The CDR3 extends over 19 amino acids. Germline loops: CDR1 LNHDA, CDR2 SQIVND (reference sequence). The CDR3 region is CASSRGSPGTRPTYNEQFF. CDR3 bases: TGTGCCAGTAGTAGAGGGTCGCCCGGGACACGACCTACCTACAATGAGCAGTTCTTC.

The chain employs TRBV6-4 and TRBJ2-6; possible D gene TRBD2, 6 bases. This CDR3 region has 17 residues. Germline V gives CDR1 MRHNA, CDR2 SNTAGT. Trimming removed 3 bases at V and 1 base at J, with 13 bases between. The CDR3 sequence: CASSEGGVGSGANVLTF. As DNA, the CDR3 is TGTGCCAGCAGTGAGGGAGGAGTAGGTTCTGGGGCCAACGTCCTGACTTTC.

The rearrangement uses TRBV4-2 and TRBJ2-1; D is perhaps TRBD2 (5 bases). This CDR3 comprises 19 residues. V lost 0 bases and J 8 bases, leaving 26 bases between the germline ends. The germline V gene has CDR1 LGHNA and CDR2 YNFKEQ. DNA for the CDR3: TGTGCCAGCAGCCAAGATATTCTGTCCCGACTACCGGAAGTCCATGAGCAGTTCTTC. Amino acids: CASSQDILSRLPEVHEQFF.

The chain uses TRBV19 and TRBJ1-2; D gene uncertain. CDR3 length: 13 amino acids. Between the trimmed V and J ends, which lost 2 bases and 1 base, there was a span of 5 bases. Germline assignment: CDR1 LNHDA and CDR2 SQIVND (reference sequence). CDR3 nucleotide sequence: TGTGCCAGTAGTATACAGGTTAACTATGGCTACACCTTC. Translating it yields CASSIQVNYGYTF.